Below, one T cell receptor beta chain is given with its context. Its target is unknown. Profiling relied on immunoSEQ multiplex PCR, and the TCRdb table lists in-frame clones only, not all of them. The table lists roughly 120,000 clones, about 88% of them singletons. The data belong to a study of T cell responses to AZD1222 COVID-19 vaccine. Study-wide results and caveats: It was only 6 or 7 AZD1222 recipients who were seropositive at baseline. In a largely white British group with more females than males, clonal diversity was possibly underestimated.

Sequencing was performed on peripheral blood, taken on day 0 of AZD1222 vaccination. This TCR was sampled from an adult in good health.

The CDR3 bases are TGTGCCAGCAGTCGGGGGACAAGCTATAATTCACCCCTCCACTTT. Residues: CASSRGTSYNSPLHF. This chain links TRBV27 with TRBJ1-6, with D possibly matching TRBD1 (6 bases). The CDR3 totals 15 residues. In germline, CDR1 is MNHEY, CDR2 SMNVEV (reference sequence). V lost 5 bases to trimming and J lost 3 bases, with 11 bases between them.